The sample holds many counts of the clone carrying this T cell receptor beta chain. Researchers amplified the TCR beta CDR3 regions from RNA transcripts. The HTBI set primed first-round TCR CDR3 RT-PCR. Via MiXCR, TCRdb re-called the multiplex PCR reads, giving one row per CDR3 protein. The sample lists about 530,000 distinct CDR3 sequences, approximately 17% occurring once. The data belong to a study of T cells in Graves' hyperthyroidism and ophthalmopathy. Looked up from germline, CDR1 is MNHEY and CDR2 is SMNVEV (reference sequence). Trimming cost V 3 bases and J 5 bases, with 14 bases left between them. The CDR3 is 15 residues long.

The TCR comes from a woman aged 18-29 years with Graves' ophthalmopathy. Material for sequencing was blood. The chain couples TRBV27 to TRBJ1-5; weak D call: TRBD1 (5 bases). The CDR3 DNA is TGTGCCAGCAGTTTCCGAGGCAGGGAGTATCAGCCCCAGCATTTT. Encoded protein: CASSFRGREYQPQHF.